This paragraph reports one T cell receptor beta chain. TCRdb's copy holds only in-frame clones and misses some; the assay was immunoSEQ multiplex PCR. The repertoire includes 350,000 to 450,000 clones, about nine tenths of them detected once, and roughly 0.9% sits in the top ten. The CDR3 runs to 15 residues. Looked up from germline, CDR1 is SEHNR and CDR2 is FQNEAQ (reference sequence). The J segment lost 8 bases and the V segment lost 10 bases, leaving 20 bases of the junction unmatched. This entry comes from a study of blood T cell repertoires in COVID-19. Sequenced material: PBMCs or T cells enriched from blood (not recorded which). The genes are TRBV7-9 and TRBJ2-7; 7 bases agree with TRBD2. The TCR sequence derives from a woman in her forties who had been exposed to COVID-19. DNA of the CDR3: TGTGCCACCAAGTTGGCGGGAGAGTCGTCAGATCAGCAGTACTTC. Amino acids: CATKLAGESSDQQYF.